This record looks at one TCR beta chain sequence and its context. Antigen: not known. The data were obtained in a study of cytomegalovirus exposure and HLA in healthy donors. Study-level points and caveats: Some public TCRs appeared in many individuals, while most sequences were rare.

Generated by immunoSEQ multiplex PCR, the TCRdb table keeps only in-frame clones and is missing some. Found here are more than 150,000 clones, 80% to 85% of them singletons; the top ten hold 2.8%. It was the approximately 130-subject validation cohort, separate from the roughly 700-subject first cohort, to which the donors belonged. Germline assignment: CDR1 SGHAT and CDR2 FQDESV (reference sequence). J was trimmed by 8 bases and V by 6 bases; bases with no gene match: 9. The CDR3 runs to 13 residues. The sequence came from a woman younger than 35 in good health and CMV-seropositive. The material sequenced was PBMCs. This chain connects TRBV11-1 to TRBJ1-1; 7 nucleotides agree with TRBD1. DNA for the CDR3: TGTGCCAGCAGTTTGGGACAGCCGAAGGAAGCTTTCTTT. As protein: CASSLGQPKEAFF.